Below, 28 T cell receptor beta chains from the same sample are listed, as sequenced in a study of T cells in localized non-small cell lung cancer. Profiled with immunoSEQ multiplex PCR; TCRdb holds only in-frame clones, not every one. Of about 33,000 clones listed, 85% to 90% are singletons. Sequencing was performed on peripheral blood, taken before any cancer treatment. The receptors were sampled from a man between 40 and 75 years old with stage I lung adenocarcinoma.

The genes are TRBV6-5 and TRBJ2-2, with D possibly TRBD2 on 5 matching bases. The germline CDR1 and CDR2 sequences are MNHEY and SVGAGI. The CDR3 spans 14 residues. V lost 5 bases and J 4 bases, leaving 11 bases between the germline ends. CDR3 protein: CASSPRSGTGELFF. CDR3 coding DNA: TGTGCCAGCAGTCCTCGAAGCGGCACCGGGGAGCTGTTTTTT.

The J gene is TRBJ2-3, the V gene TRBV9; 10 bases are a match to TRBD2. V shed 4 bases and J 4 bases; nucleotides not matched to a gene: 9. This CDR3 comprises 16 residues. Germline-derived CDR1 and CDR2 are SGDLS and YYNGEE. CDR3 DNA: TGTGCCAGCAGCCCGACTCTAGCGGGGGCCTCAGATACGCAGTATTTT. It encodes CASSPTLAGASDTQYF.

This clone was counted a single time. V and J are TRBV7-9 and TRBJ1-2; 8 nucleotides match TRBD1. The germline gives CDR1 SEHNR, CDR2 FQNEAQ (reference sequence). V shed 3 bases, J shed 1 base, and the junction held 7 bases outside the gene matches. This CDR3 contains 16 residues. The CDR3 DNA follows: TGTGCCAGCAGCTTTTTGACAGGGGTCTATAACTATGGCTACACCTTC. Translated: CASSFLTGVYNYGYTF.

The chain uses TRBV2 and TRBJ1-3; TRBD1 might be the D (6 bases). The germline V gene encodes CDR1 SNHLY and CDR2 FYNNEI. CDR3 length: 13 amino acids. Trimming took off 6 bases at V and 4 bases at J, with 10 bases between the two ends. In DNA, the CDR3 is TGTGCCAGCAGCGTCGACAGGGGAAACACCATATATTTT. This codes for CASSVDRGNTIYF. The full variable domain, in which reference TRBV2 and TRBJ1-3 provide the parts outside the CDR3, is EPEVTQTPSHQVTQMGQEVILRCVPISNHLYFYWYRQILGQKVEFLVSFYNNEISEKSEIFDDQFSVERPDGSNFTLKIRSTKLEDSAMYFCASSVDRGNTIYFGEGSWLTVV.

The chain uses TRBV6-5 and TRBJ2-7; TRBD1 agrees at 9 bases. The CDR3 contains 13 residues. The germline gives CDR1 MNHEY, CDR2 SVGAGI. V dropped 5 bases and J dropped 4; count of bases not matched to a gene: 3. The DNA of the CDR3 is TGTGCCAGCAGTACGACAGGGGGATACGAGCAGTACTTC. It is translated as CASSTTGGYEQYF.

This chain's CDR3 is CASSLNVGGKQFF. The CDR3 DNA is TGTGCCAGCAGCTTAAATGTAGGGGGCAAGCAGTTCTTC. The V call is TRBV7-3, the J call TRBJ2-1, with 7 bases lining up with TRBD1. The CDR3 covers 13 residues. V lost 1 base to trimming and J lost 11 bases; unmatched junction nucleotides: 5. Germline values: CDR1 SGHTA, CDR2 FQGTGA.

The chain carries TRBV6-5 and TRBJ2-5, with a tentative D call TRBD1 (6 bases). CDR1 is MNHEY and CDR2 is SVGAGI in the germline V gene. V lost 2 bases, J lost 1 base, and 8 bases lay in between. CDR3 length equals 14 residues. The CDR3 DNA follows: TGTGCCAGCAGTTACGGCAGGGGCCAAGAGACCCAGTACTTC. Its protein product is CASSYGRGQETQYF.

V and J are TRBV7-9 and TRBJ1-1; 8 positions agree with TRBD1. V gave up 1 base and J gave up 8 bases; unmatched junction bases: 6. CDR3 length: 14 residues. Germline V gene lookup returns CDR1 SEHNR and CDR2 FQNEAQ (reference sequence). This chain's CDR3 is CASSLVRGPSEAFF. In nucleotides, the CDR3 is TGTGCCAGCAGCTTAGTCAGGGGGCCTTCAGAAGCTTTCTTT.

The chain employs TRBV15 and TRBJ1-5, with 9 bases matching TRBD1. Trimming at V came to 2 bases and at J to 7 bases, leaving 6 bases not matched to a gene. The CDR3 consists of 15 residues. The germline V gene has CDR1 LNHNV and CDR2 YYDKDF (reference sequence). In DNA form, the CDR3 reads TGTGCCACCAGCAGACGGGACAGGGCTTCCCAGCCCCAGCATTTT. Amino acids: CATSRRDRASQPQHF.

This clone has more than one count but fewer than ten. Germline and junction disagree at one end, which may indicate a read error. This chain joins TRBV7-9 and TRBJ1-4; possible D gene TRBD1, 5 bases. Germline lookup yields CDR1 SEHNR and CDR2 FQNEAQ (reference sequence). This CDR3 spans 16 amino acids. The CDR3 DNA is TGTGCCAGCAGCTTAGCGGGCCGGCAGGGTAATGAAAAGCTGTTTTTT. Translating gives CASSLAGRQGNEKLFF.

The chain combines TRBV30 with TRBJ2-5, with D unclear. Trimming shortened V by 8 bases and J by 5 bases, and 15 bases separated the two germline ends. The CDR3 is 12 amino acids. Germline values: CDR1 GTSNPN, CDR2 SVGIG (reference sequence). Here the CDR3 reads CALRGPRETQYF. In DNA, the CDR3 is TGTGCCCTTCGTGGGCCCAGGGAGACCCAGTACTTC.

The rearrangement uses TRBV7-9 and TRBJ2-7; 8 bases agree with TRBD2. V was clipped by 5 bases and J by 0 bases; unmatched bases: 6. This CDR3 is 15 amino acids long. CDR1 is SEHNR and CDR2 is FQNEAQ in the germline V gene (reference sequence). The CDR3 DNA is TGTGCCAGCAGCCGATTCGGGGGGGCCTCCTACGAGCAGTACTTC. Its protein product is CASSRFGGASYEQYF. Complete variable domain (other parts from reference TRBV7-9 and TRBJ2-7): DTGVSQNPRHKITKRGQNVTFRCDPISEHNRLYWYRQTLGQGPEFLTYFQNEAQLEKSRLLSDRFSAERPKGSFSTLEIQRTEQGDSAMYLCASSRFGGASYEQYFGPGTRLTVT.

The V call is TRBV11-2, the J call TRBJ1-2; a weak D match, TRBD1 (5 bases). V lost 6 bases and J lost 6, with 14 bases in between. Per the germline V gene, CDR1 is SGHAT and CDR2 is FQNNGV. The CDR3 loop spans 13 amino acids. CDR3 sequence: CASRGGLMDGYTF. The CDR3 region has the DNA TGTGCCAGCAGGGGGGGACTTATGGATGGCTACACCTTC.

The chain uses TRBV6-1 and TRBJ1-5, with 7 bases that match TRBD1. CDR3 length: 12 amino acids. The V gene's germline CDR1 is MNHNS and CDR2 SASEGT. Germline trimming cut 0 bases from V and 13 bases from J; bases unmatched to any gene: 3. CDR3 DNA sequence: TGTGCCAGCAGTGAAGCGCGGGACAGTCAGCATTTT. Amino acids: CASSEARDSQHF.

The J gene is TRBJ2-3, the V gene TRBV9; the D gene is possibly TRBD2 (5 bases). Germline CDR1 reads SGDLS; CDR2 reads YYNGEE. The CDR3 has 13 residues. With 5 bases removed from V and 0 bases from J, the gap between germline ends came to 7 bases. CDR3 coding DNA: TGTGCCAGCAGTGGCGGGAGCACAGATACGCAGTATTTT. Translating it yields CASSGGSTDTQYF. Combining the CDR3 with reference TRBV9 and TRBJ2-3 gives the whole variable domain DSGVTQTPKHLITATGQRVTLRCSPRSGDLSVYWYQQSLDQGLQFLIQYYNGEERAKGNILERFSAQQFPDLHSELNLSSLELGDSALYFCASSGGSTDTQYFGPGTRLTVL.

The chain is built from TRBV10-3 and TRBJ2-7; 9 positions match TRBD1. Germline V lookup: CDR1 ENHRY, CDR2 SYGVKD. The J segment lost 4 bases and the V segment lost 10 bases, leaving 11 bases of the junction unmatched. The length of the CDR3 is 14 residues. CDR3 in amino acids: CATAYRDRAYEQYF. CDR3 DNA sequence: TGTGCCACGGCTTACCGGGACAGGGCATACGAGCAGTACTTC.

With regard to this clone: The same CDR3 arises from other DNA sequences in this sample as well. The gene calls are TRBV6-5 and TRBJ2-2; 8 bases match TRBD1. Looked up from germline, CDR1 is MNHEY and CDR2 is SVGAGI. Losses at the gene ends were 5 bases for V and 0 bases for J; bases not matched to a gene: 2. The CDR3 is 15 amino acids. The CDR3 DNA is TGTGCCAGCAGTCCGGGACAGGCGAACACCGGGGAGCTGTTTTTT. Its translation: CASSPGQANTGELFF.

The chain employs TRBV6-1 and TRBJ1-5, with D maybe TRBD1 (5 bases). The CDR3 has 14 residues. Germline V CDR1 and CDR2: MNHNS, SASEGT. V lost 3 bases, J lost 5 bases, and 11 bases lay in between. For the CDR3, the DNA is TGTGCCAGCAGTGAGAACCAGGGTGATCAGCCCCAGCATTTT. Translation gives CASSENQGDQPQHF.

This rearrangement joins TRBV5-1 to TRBJ1-4; TRBD1 agrees at 9 bases. The CDR3 consists of 15 residues. V lost 3 bases and J lost 8; bases outside the gene matches: 8. Germline CDR1 reads SGHRS; CDR2 reads YFSETQ. CDR3: CASSSQGQGNEKLFF. CDR3 in DNA: TGCGCCAGCAGCTCCCAGGGACAGGGTAACGAAAAACTGTTTTTT. The complete variable domain, with remaining parts taken from reference TRBV5-1 and TRBJ1-4, reads KAGVTQTPRYLIKTRGQQVTLSCSPISGHRSVSWYQQTPGQGLQFLFEYFSETQRNKGNFPGRFSGRQFSNSRSEMNVSTLELGDSALYLCASSSQGQGNEKLFFGSGTQLSVL.

This chain joins TRBV6-6 and TRBJ1-4, with D uncertain. This CDR3 comprises 13 residues. Germline CDR1 reads MNHNY; CDR2 reads SVGAGI (reference sequence). V lost 0 bases, J lost 8 bases, and 7 bases lay in between. The CDR3 is CASSYSAEEKLFF. Written as DNA, the CDR3 is TGTGCCAGCAGTTACTCGGCGGAGGAAAAACTGTTTTTT.

The chain links TRBV27 to TRBJ2-1; D unresolved. There are 15 residues in the CDR3. The germline CDR1 and CDR2 sequences are MNHEY and SMNVEV (reference sequence). Deletions cut 6 bases from V and 0 bases from J, with 12 bases between. The CDR3 here is CASSYRPGSYNEQFF. Here the CDR3 DNA reads TGTGCCAGCAGCTACCGCCCAGGCTCCTACAATGAGCAGTTCTTC.

The V and J genes are TRBV4-2 and TRBJ2-7, with TRBD2 matching 12 bases. CDR3 length: 20 amino acids. Germline CDR1 is LGHNA and CDR2 is YNFKEQ. The V and J ends lost 1 base and 7 bases, in that order; junction bases with no gene match: 20. In nucleotides, the CDR3 is TGTGCCAGCAGCCAAGGAGCACTACCGGGACTAGCGGGTACCGATCCGGAGCAGTACTTC. Its translation: CASSQGALPGLAGTDPEQYF.

The chain links TRBV5-1 to TRBJ1-2; a possible D gene is TRBD1 (5 bases). CDR1 and CDR2 from the germline V gene are SGHRS and YFSETQ. The V end was cut by 0 bases, the J end by 2 bases, with 17 bases between. This CDR3 comprises 17 residues. In DNA, the CDR3 is TGCGCCAGCAGCTTGGGAGCTCAGGGCCCCATAAACTATGGCTACACCTTC. Translating gives CASSLGAQGPINYGYTF.

The V gene is TRBV5-1, the J gene TRBJ1-2; 9 nucleotides line up with TRBD1. The V segment lost 3 bases and the J segment 1 base; nucleotides outside the gene matches: 4. Germline CDR1 is SGHRS and CDR2 is YFSETQ. This CDR3 has 15 amino acids. The CDR3 DNA follows: TGCGCCAGCAGCTGGGGACAGGGTCTTAACTATGGCTACACCTTC. This encodes CASSWGQGLNYGYTF.

The gene calls are TRBV18 and TRBJ1-2, with D unclear. V dropped 3 bases and J dropped 2 bases, with 7 bases sitting between them. The CDR3 contains 13 residues. Per germline, CDR1 KGHSH and CDR2 LQKENI. The CDR3, as DNA: TGTGCCAGCTCACCGGACGCCAACTATGGCTACACCTTC. Amino acid sequence: CASSPDANYGYTF.

The chain joins TRBV5-6 to TRBJ2-7; D perhaps matches TRBD1 (5 bases). V was pared by 4 bases and J by 3 bases, with 8 bases between. CDR1 is SGHDT, CDR2 YYEEEE, per germline. The CDR3 consists of 12 residues. DNA for the CDR3: TGTGCCAGCAGCAGTCAGGGCTACGAGCAGTACTTC. It codes for CASSSQGYEQYF.

In this sample, this clone turned up once. The V and J genes are TRBV5-6 and TRBJ1-5; 8 bases agree with TRBD1. The CDR3 contains 17 residues. Germline-derived CDR1 and CDR2 are SGHDT and YYEEEE. The ends lost 3 bases at V and 4 bases at J; junction bases unmatched: 12. The CDR3 DNA follows: TGTGCCAGCAGCTCAAGGACAGGGCGACTGGGTAATCAGCCCCAGCATTTT. It is translated as CASSSRTGRLGNQPQHF.

The chain recombines TRBV7-6 with TRBJ1-2, with a weak D call TRBD1 (6 bases). The CDR3 spans 15 residues. Germline values: CDR1 SGHVS, CDR2 FNYEAQ. The ends were cut back, 5 bases at V and 4 bases at J, with 17 bases in the middle. The CDR3 spells CASSISDSGAYGYTF. In DNA form, the CDR3 reads TGTGCCAGCAGCATCTCGGACAGTGGTGCCTATGGCTACACCTTC.